Listed here is a single T cell receptor beta chain. Germline assignment: CDR1 SGHVS and CDR2 FNYEAQ. Between the trimmed V and J ends, which lost 0 bases and 3 bases, there was a span of 12 bases. CDR3 size: 15 residues. These data originate in a study of blood T cell repertoires in COVID-19. Only in-frame clones appear in the TCRdb table, and some are missing; sequencing was by immunoSEQ multiplex PCR. The data show approximately 99,000 clones, over 75% seen once. The sequence was collected from a human donor in a cohort sampled during active COVID-19. The rearrangement joins TRBV7-6 to TRBJ2-7; tentative D call: TRBD2 (6 bases). Sequencing was carried out using peripheral blood. CDR3 protein: CASSLAQGLNYEQYF. CDR3 nucleotide sequence: TGTGCCAGCAGCTTAGCGCAGGGACTTAACTACGAGCAGTACTTC.